The clone carrying this T cell receptor beta chain occurred once. The antigen is not known. Germline CDR1 SNHLY, CDR2 FYNNEI. The CDR3 loop spans 11 amino acids. V lost 4 bases and J 7 bases, leaving 7 bases between the germline ends. Produced via immunoSEQ multiplex PCR; TCRdb's table is partial and in-frame only. The sample lists about 14,000 clones, about 88% occurring once. This sample was included in a study of T cell repertoires and Cas9 in healthy adults. Study-level background: Characterization of SpCas9-reactive CD4 and CD8 T cells covered multi-effector potency, cytotoxicity and lineage.

Study-wide results and limits: SpCas9-reactive effector T cells were reportedly restrained in vitro by SpCas9-reactive regulatory T cells.

Material: Tregs (CD4+, CD25+, CD127-, CD137-, CD154-) from PBMCs; culture status not recorded. This TCR was sampled from a human donor in good health. The rearrangement uses TRBV2 and TRBJ1-2, with D hard to call. DNA of the CDR3: TGTGCCAGCAGTGTTCTTGCTGGCTACACCTTC. Protein: CASSVLAGYTF.